This TCR beta chain was documented in a study of pediatric ulcerative colitis. The CDR3 has 13 residues. Trimming shortened V by 1 base and J by 6 bases, and 13 bases separated the two germline ends. Germline V lookup: CDR1 SQVTM, CDR2 ANQGSEA. Here immunoSEQ multiplex PCR was the method, and the copy in TCRdb shows in-frame clones only, minus some. In the table there are roughly 64,000 clones, roughly 90% of which are singletons. The receptor's source is a boy between 10 and 17 years old with severe ulcerative colitis. The J gene is TRBJ2-7, the V gene TRBV29-1, with D hard to call. The sample was blood. The CDR3 here is CSVEASYPAEQYF. CDR3 sequence (DNA): TGCAGCGTTGAAGCGTCCTACCCTGCCGAGCAGTACTTC.